This T cell receptor (beta chain) was sequenced for a study of blood T cell repertoires in COVID-19. Using immunoSEQ multiplex PCR, the repertoire was profiled, and TCRdb retains in-frame clones only, with some absent. The table has about 220,000 clones, roughly 85% seen once; the top ten hold 3% to 4%. CDR3 length equals 15 residues. Germline V gene lookup returns CDR1 MDHEN and CDR2 SYDVKM. V lost 5 bases and J lost 8; bases outside the gene matches: 9. The TCR was taken from a woman older than 75 with acute or convalescent COVID-19. Sequencing was done on a sample of peripheral blood. The V call is TRBV28, the J call TRBJ1-6; 7 bases agree with TRBD1. CDR3 DNA sequence: TGTGCCAGCAGTCCACAACAGGGGTCAGATTCACCCCTCCACTTT. It yields the protein CASSPQQGSDSPLHF.